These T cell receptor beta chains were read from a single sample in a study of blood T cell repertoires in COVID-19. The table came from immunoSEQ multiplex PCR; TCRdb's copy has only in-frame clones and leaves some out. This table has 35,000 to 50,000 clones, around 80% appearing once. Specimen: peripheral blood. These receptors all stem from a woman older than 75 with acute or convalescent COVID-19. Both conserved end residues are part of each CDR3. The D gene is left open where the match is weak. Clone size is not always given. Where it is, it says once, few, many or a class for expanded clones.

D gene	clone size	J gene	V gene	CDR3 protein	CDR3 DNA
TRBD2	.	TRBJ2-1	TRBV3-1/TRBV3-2	CASSQGSRLAGLNEQFF	TGTGCCAGCAGCCAAGGCTCCAGACTAGCGGGACTCAATGAGCAGTTCTTC
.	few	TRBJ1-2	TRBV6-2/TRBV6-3	CASSLGGGLGSFGYTF	TGTGCCAGCAGTTTAGGAGGAGGACTGGGGTCCTTTGGCTACACCTTC
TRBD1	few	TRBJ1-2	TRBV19	CASSIGTGAGYGYTF	TGTGCCAGTAGTATAGGGACAGGGGCCGGCTATGGCTACACCTTC
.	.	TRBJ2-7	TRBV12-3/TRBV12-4	CASSPDKSYEQYF	TGTGCCAGCAGCCCGGACAAGAGCTACGAGCAGTACTTC
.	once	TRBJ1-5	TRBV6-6	CASSYWQGGQPQHF	TGTGCCAGCAGTTACTGGCAGGGAGGTCAGCCCCAGCATTTT
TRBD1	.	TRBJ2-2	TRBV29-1	CSAGDRPNTGELFF	TGCAGCGCTGGGGACAGGCCGAACACCGGGGAGCTGTTTTTT
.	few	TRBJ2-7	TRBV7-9	CASSFGLAGSSYEQYF	TGTGCCAGCAGCTTCGGTTTGGCGGGGAGCTCCTACGAGCAGTACTTC
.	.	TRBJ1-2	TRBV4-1	CASSQDGISRVGGYTF	TGCGCCAGCAGCCAAGATGGAATCAGCAGGGTTGGGGGCTACACCTTC
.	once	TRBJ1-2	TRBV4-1	CASSQGAGTNYGYTF	TGCGCCAGCAGCCAAGGTGCGGGGACTAACTATGGCTACACCTTC
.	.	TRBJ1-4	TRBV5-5	CASRPYRDEKLFF	TGTGCCAGCCGCCCGTACAGGGACGAAAAACTGTTTTTT
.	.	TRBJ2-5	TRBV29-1	CSVAGPQETQYF	TGCAGCGTCGCGGGCCCACAAGAGACCCAGTACTTC
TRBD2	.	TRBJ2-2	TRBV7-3	CASSQPGLAGGVTGELFF	TGTGCCAGCAGCCAACCGGGACTAGCGGGGGGTGTGACCGGGGAGCTGTTTTTT
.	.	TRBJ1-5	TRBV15	CATSRDQTGNQPQHF	TGTGCCACCAGCAGAGATCAAACGGGCAATCAGCCCCAGCATTTT
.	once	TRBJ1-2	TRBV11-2	CASSGTGMGGYTF	TGTGCCAGCAGCGGAACGGGGATGGGGGGCTACACCTTC
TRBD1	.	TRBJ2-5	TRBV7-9	CASSFQPGQGQETQYF	TGTGCCAGCAGCTTTCAGCCGGGACAGGGTCAAGAGACCCAGTACTTC
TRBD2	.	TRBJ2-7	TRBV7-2	CASSYGTSGSGSYEQYF	TGTGCCAGCAGCTACGGAACTAGCGGGTCGGGATCCTACGAGCAGTACTTC
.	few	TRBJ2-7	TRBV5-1	CASSGTGAYEQYF	TGCGCCAGCAGCGGCACCGGAGCCTACGAGCAGTACTTC
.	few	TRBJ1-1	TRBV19	CASSTGVGTEAFF	TGTGCCAGTAGTACAGGGGTAGGAACTGAAGCTTTCTTT
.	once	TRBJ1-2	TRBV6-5	CASSSRASQGNYGYTF	TGTGCCAGCAGTTCTAGGGCCTCACAGGGAAACTATGGCTACACCTTC
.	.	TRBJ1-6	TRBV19	CASMRVPNSPLHF	TGTGCCAGTATGCGAGTTCCTAATTCACCCCTCCACTTT
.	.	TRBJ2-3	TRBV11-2	CASRLRGPGVGTDTQYF	TGTGCCAGCAGGCTCCGGGGCCCGGGGGTGGGGACAGATACGCAGTATTTT
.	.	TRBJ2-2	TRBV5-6	CASSSKGANTGELFF	TGTGCCAGCAGCTCGAAGGGGGCGAACACCGGGGAGCTGTTTTTT
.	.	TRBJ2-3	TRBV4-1	CASSQDRAGGWDTQYF	TGCGCCAGCAGCCAAGATCGTGCTGGGGGCTGGGATACGCAGTATTTT
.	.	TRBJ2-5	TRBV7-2	CASSLTGGRQETQYF	TGTGCCAGCAGCTTGACGGGGGGCCGCCAAGAGACCCAGTACTTC
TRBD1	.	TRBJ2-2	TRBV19	CATLDRVDTGELFF	TGTGCTACACTCGACAGGGTTGACACCGGGGAGCTGTTTTTT
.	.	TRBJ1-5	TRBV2	CASSEFALSNQPQHF	TGTGCCAGCAGTGAATTCGCGCTAAGCAATCAGCCCCAGCATTTT
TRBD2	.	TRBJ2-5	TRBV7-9	CASSFGLAGTQYF	TGTGCCAGCAGCTTCGGACTAGCGGGGACCCAGTACTTC
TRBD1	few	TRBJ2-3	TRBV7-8	CASSLVTGASTDTQYF	TGTGCCAGCAGCTTAGTTACAGGGGCGAGCACAGATACGCAGTATTTT
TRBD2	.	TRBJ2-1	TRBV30	CAWSGSRGGEQFF	TGTGCCTGGAGTGGGTCGCGGGGGGGCGAGCAGTTCTTC
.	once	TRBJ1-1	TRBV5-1	CASSAGVYTVDTEAFF	TGCGCCAGCAGTGCGGGGGTCTACACGGTGGACACTGAAGCTTTCTTT
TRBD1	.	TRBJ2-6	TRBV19	CASSIKGQQAGANVLTF	TGTGCCAGTAGTATAAAGGGACAGCAAGCTGGGGCCAACGTCCTGACTTTC
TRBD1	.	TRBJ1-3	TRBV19	CASSPQGFENTIYF	TGTGCCAGTAGCCCACAGGGGTTCGAAAACACCATATATTTT
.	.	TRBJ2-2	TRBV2	CASTEVANTGELFF	TGTGCCAGCACCGAAGTAGCGAACACCGGGGAGCTGTTTTTT
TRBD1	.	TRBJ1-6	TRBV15	CATRDTGQGGYNSPLHF	TGTGCCACCAGAGACACCGGACAGGGGGGTTATAATTCACCCCTCCACTTT
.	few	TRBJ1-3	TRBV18	CASSPQLQGSGNTIYF	TGTGCCAGCTCACCACAGTTGCAGGGCTCTGGAAACACCATATATTTT
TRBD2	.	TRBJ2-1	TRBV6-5	CASSASGAYNEQFF	TGTGCCAGCAGCGCTAGCGGGGCCTACAATGAGCAGTTCTTC
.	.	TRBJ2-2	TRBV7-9	CASSTPAGELTGELFF	TGTGCCAGCAGCACACCCGCTGGGGAGCTCACCGGGGAGCTGTTTTTT
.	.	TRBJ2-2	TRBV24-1	CATPKSETGELFF	TGTGCCACCCCGAAGTCGGAGACCGGGGAGCTGTTTTTT
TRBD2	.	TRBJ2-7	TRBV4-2	CASSQQRTSGYEQYF	TGTGCCAGCAGCCAACAAAGGACTAGTGGGTACGAGCAGTACTTC
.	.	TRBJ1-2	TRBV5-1	CASSLLQNNYGYTF	TGCGCCAGCAGCTTGTTACAGAATAACTATGGCTACACCTTC
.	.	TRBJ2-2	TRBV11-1	CASRSTDQNTGELFF	TGTGCCAGCAGATCCACAGACCAGAACACCGGGGAGCTGTTTTTT
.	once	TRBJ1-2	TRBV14	CASSNREKGDYGYTF	TGTGCCAGCAGTAACAGGGAAAAGGGTGACTATGGCTACACCTTC
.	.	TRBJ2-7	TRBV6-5	CASRAQGIYEQYF	TGTGCCAGCAGAGCACAGGGTATCTACGAGCAGTACTTC
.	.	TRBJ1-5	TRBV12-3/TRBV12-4	CASTGSAMRPQHF	TGTGCCAGCACGGGGTCCGCCATGCGGCCCCAGCATTTT
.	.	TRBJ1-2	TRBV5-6	CASSLVAVYGYTF	TGTGCCAGCAGCTTGGTGGCGGTGTATGGCTACACCTTC